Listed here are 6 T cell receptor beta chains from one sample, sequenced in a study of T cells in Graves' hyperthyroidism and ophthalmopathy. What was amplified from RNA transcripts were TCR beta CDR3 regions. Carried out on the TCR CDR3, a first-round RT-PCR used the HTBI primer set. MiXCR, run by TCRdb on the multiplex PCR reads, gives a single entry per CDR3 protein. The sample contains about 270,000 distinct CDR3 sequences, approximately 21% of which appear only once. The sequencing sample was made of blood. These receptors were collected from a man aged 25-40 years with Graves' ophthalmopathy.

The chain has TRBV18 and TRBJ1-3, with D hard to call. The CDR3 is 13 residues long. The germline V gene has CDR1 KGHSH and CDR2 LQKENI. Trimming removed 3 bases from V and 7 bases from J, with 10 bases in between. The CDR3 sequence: CASSPKLGNTIYF. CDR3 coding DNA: TGTGCCAGCTCACCCAAGCTGGGGAACACCATATATTTT.

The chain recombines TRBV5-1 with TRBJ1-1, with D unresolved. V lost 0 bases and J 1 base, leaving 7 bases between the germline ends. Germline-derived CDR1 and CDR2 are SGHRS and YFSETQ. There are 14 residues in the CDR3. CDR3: CASSLVPRNTEAFF. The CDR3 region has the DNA TGCGCCAGCAGCTTGGTCCCCAGGAACACTGAAGCTTTCTTT. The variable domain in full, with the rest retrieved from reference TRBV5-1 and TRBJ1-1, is KAGVTQTPRYLIKTRGQQVTLSCSPISGHRSVSWYQQTPGQGLQFLFEYFSETQRNKGNFPGRFSGRQFSNSRSEMNVSTLELGDSALYLCASSLVPRNTEAFFGQGTRLTVV.

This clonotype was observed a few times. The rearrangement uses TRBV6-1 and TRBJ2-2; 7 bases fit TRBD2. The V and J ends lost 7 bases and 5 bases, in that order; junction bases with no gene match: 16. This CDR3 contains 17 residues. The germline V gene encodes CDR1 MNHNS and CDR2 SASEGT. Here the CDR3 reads CASTLDTGLVKTGELFF. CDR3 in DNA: TGTGCCAGCACCCTAGACACCGGACTAGTCAAGACCGGGGAGCTGTTTTTT.

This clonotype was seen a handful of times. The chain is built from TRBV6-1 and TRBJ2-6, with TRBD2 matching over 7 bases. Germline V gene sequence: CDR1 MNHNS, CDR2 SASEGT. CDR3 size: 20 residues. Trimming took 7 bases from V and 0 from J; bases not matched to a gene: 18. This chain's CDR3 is CASNPLPAGGGNSGANVLTF. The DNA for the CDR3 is TGTGCCAGCAACCCCTTACCGGCTGGGGGGGGAAACTCTGGGGCCAACGTCCTGACTTTC.

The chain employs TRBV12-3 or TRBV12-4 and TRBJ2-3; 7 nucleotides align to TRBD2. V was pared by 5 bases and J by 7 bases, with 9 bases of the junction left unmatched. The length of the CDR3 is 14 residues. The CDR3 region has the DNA TGTGCCAGCAGTCTCGGACTAGGAGTGAATACGCAGTATTTT. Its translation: CASSLGLGVNTQYF.

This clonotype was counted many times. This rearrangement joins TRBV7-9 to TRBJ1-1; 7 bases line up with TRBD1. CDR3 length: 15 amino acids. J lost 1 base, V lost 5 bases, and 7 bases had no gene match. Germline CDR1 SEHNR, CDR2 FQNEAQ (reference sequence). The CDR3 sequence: CASSTRQGRNTEAFF. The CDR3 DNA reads TGTGCCAGCAGCACTAGACAGGGAAGGAACACTGAAGCTTTCTTT.